This T cell receptor beta chain was recovered during a study of shared clonotypes between healthy human individuals. Sequencing used immunoSEQ multiplex PCR; TCRdb keeps in-frame clones, though not all of them. The sample shows some 740,000 clones, 80% to 95% of them seen only once. Cells designated naive CD8 were CD45RO-negative and were positively selected for CCR7, with terminally differentiated effector memory CD45RA+ cells excluded. Trimming stripped 4 bases from V and 3 bases from J, with 13 bases between. This CDR3 has 15 amino acids. The V gene's germline CDR1 is ENHRY and CDR2 SYGVKD. This rearrangement joins TRBV10-3 to TRBJ1-3; D unclear. Sequenced input: naive CD8+ T cells sorted from blood. The TCR was taken from a man aged 25-45 years in good health. Here the CDR3 reads CAISVPGVGGNTIYF. The CDR3 DNA reads TGTGCCATCAGTGTCCCCGGGGTTGGTGGAAACACCATATATTTT.